What follows are 30 T cell receptor beta chains derived from one specimen sequenced in a study of blood T cell repertoires in COVID-19. Assay: immunoSEQ multiplex PCR; the TCRdb copy retains only in-frame clones and omits some. The sample includes just over 85,000 clones, roughly nine tenths seen only once; the top ten take approximately 9.3%. The sequencing input was peripheral blood. The receptors shown here come from a man aged 50 to 59 with acute or convalescent COVID-19.

The rearrangement uses TRBV30 and TRBJ1-1; 7 bases map to TRBD1. V lost 3 bases, J lost 6 bases, and 1 base stayed unmatched. Germline CDR1 and CDR2: GTSNPN and SVGIG (reference sequence). The CDR3 covers 11 residues. The CDR3 loop reads CAWRDRAEAFF. CDR3 nucleotides: TGTGCCTGGAGAGACAGGGCTGAAGCTTTCTTT.

The rearrangement links TRBV11-1 to TRBJ2-1; no definite D call. Trimming removed 8 bases at V and 4 bases at J, with 6 bases between. In germline, CDR1 is SGHAT, CDR2 FQDESV (reference sequence). CDR3 length equals 11 residues. The CDR3 sequence: CASQEYNEQFF. The CDR3 DNA reads as TGTGCCAGCCAGGAATACAATGAGCAGTTCTTC.

The chain uses TRBV10-3 and TRBJ2-2, with a possible D match to TRBD1 (6 bases). The germline V gene encodes CDR1 ENHRY and CDR2 SYGVKD. The CDR3 runs 13 residues. Trimming took 11 bases from V and 1 from J, leaving 11 bases between them. The CDR3 protein is CAGRTVNTGELFF. The DNA of the CDR3 is TGTGCCGGAAGGACAGTGAACACCGGGGAGCTGTTTTTT.

This chain connects TRBV10-3 to TRBJ2-7; D not certain. This CDR3 is 12 amino acids long. The V end lost 6 bases, the J end lost 0 bases, and 6 bases lay between the germline ends. From germline, CDR1 is ENHRY and CDR2 SYGVKD. The DNA for the CDR3 is TGTGCCATCAGCAGAAGCTCCTACGAGCAGTACTTC. This gives the protein CAISRSSYEQYF.

The V and J genes are TRBV19 and TRBJ1-5; possibly TRBD1 for D (5 bases). CDR1 and CDR2 from the germline V gene are LNHDA and SQIVND (reference sequence). This CDR3 has 15 amino acids. Trimming shortened V by 5 bases and J by 2 bases, and 13 bases separated the two germline ends. The CDR3 protein is CASSFGQGGNQPQHF. In nucleotides, the CDR3 is TGTGCCAGTAGTTTCGGACAAGGGGGCAATCAGCCCCAGCATTTT.

The chain is built from TRBV5-1 and TRBJ1-2; 9 bases are shared with TRBD1. CDR1 SGHRS and CDR2 YFSETQ come from the germline V gene. The CDR3 loop spans 14 amino acids. V trimming: 0 bases; J trimming: 8 bases; junction bases outside the gene matches: 5. CDR3: CASSLEGTGQGYTF. For the CDR3, the DNA is TGCGCCAGCAGCTTGGAAGGGACAGGGCAAGGCTACACCTTC.

This clone has just a few counts. The J gene is TRBJ2-1, the V gene TRBV19, with TRBD2 matching 7 bases. The CDR3 extends over 16 amino acids. CDR1 LNHDA and CDR2 SQIVND come from the germline V gene (reference sequence). Trimming at V came to 3 bases and at J to 2 bases, leaving 7 bases not matched to a gene. The CDR3 DNA follows: TGTGCCAGTAGTATTGGGAGGGGAGTACCCTACAATGAGCAGTTCTTC. Its protein is CASSIGRGVPYNEQFF. Filled out from reference TRBV19 and TRBJ2-1, the complete variable domain reads DGGITQSPKYLFRKEGQNVTLSCEQNLNHDAMYWYRQDPGQGLRLIYYSQIVNDFQKGDIAEGYSVSREKKESFPLTVTSAQKNPTAFYLCASSIGRGVPYNEQFFGPGTRLTVL.

This sequence joins TRBV6-1 and TRBJ2-7; TRBD2 matches 8 bases. This CDR3 is 15 amino acids long. J was trimmed by 3 bases and V by 2 bases; bases with no gene match: 6. Germline V gives CDR1 MNHNS, CDR2 SASEGT. The CDR3 bases are TGTGCCAGCAGTGAAAGTCTCGGGACTAGCTACGAGCAGTACTTC. Protein sequence: CASSESLGTSYEQYF.

The gene calls are TRBV7-2 and TRBJ2-3; 7 bases agree with TRBD2. The CDR3 runs 18 residues. CDR1 and CDR2 (germline): SGHTA, FQGNSA. The trim removed 2 bases at V and 6 bases at J, leaving 17 bases unmatched. CDR3 in DNA: TGTGCCAGCAGCTTATTCTTACCACGCGGGGGTCTTGCGGATACGCAGTATTTT. Its translation: CASSLFLPRGGLADTQYF. The complete variable domain, with remaining parts taken from reference TRBV7-2 and TRBJ2-3, reads GAGVSQSPSNKVTEKGKDVELRCDPISGHTALYWYRQSLGQGLEFLIYFQGNSAPDKSGLPSDRFSAERTGGSVSTLTIQRTQQEDSAVYLCASSLFLPRGGLADTQYFGPGTRLTVL.

The rearrangement uses TRBV24-1 and TRBJ1-1; no firm D call. V was pared by 9 bases and J by 6 bases, with 22 bases between. The CDR3 sequence is 15 residues long. Germline V gives CDR1 KGHDR, CDR2 SFDVKD. The CDR3 reads CATGIATKGFPEAFF. DNA for the CDR3: TGTGCCACCGGGATAGCGACAAAGGGTTTTCCTGAAGCTTTCTTT.

The chain uses TRBV13 and TRBJ2-7; D unresolved. V was shortened by 2 bases and J by 2 bases, with 7 bases between the two germline ends. Germline-derived CDR1 and CDR2 are PRHDT and FYEKMQ (reference sequence). This CDR3 spans 13 amino acids. Here the CDR3 reads CASSLNSPYEQYF. CDR3 sequence (DNA): TGTGCCAGCAGCTTAAATAGCCCCTACGAGCAGTACTTC. Filled out from reference TRBV13 and TRBJ2-7, the complete variable domain reads AAGVIQSPRHLIKEKRETATLKCYPIPRHDTVYWYQQGPGQDPQFLISFYEKMQSDKGSIPDRFSAQQFSDYHSELNMSSLELGDSALYFCASSLNSPYEQYFGPGTRLTVT.

The rearrangement joins TRBV6-1 to TRBJ2-2; TRBD2 matches at 8 bases. Trimming removed 2 bases from V and 4 bases from J; junction bases left unmatched: 6. Germline assignment: CDR1 MNHNS and CDR2 SASEGT. CDR3 length equals 16 residues. The CDR3 coding sequence is TGTGCCAGCAGTGAAATCCTAGCGGGTACCACCGGGGAGCTGTTTTTT. Amino acids: CASSEILAGTTGELFF.

In this sample, this clone turned up once. The chain couples TRBV6-5 to TRBJ2-7; TRBD2 aligns across 7 bases. This CDR3 region has 14 residues. The J segment lost 5 bases and the V segment lost 6 bases, leaving 10 bases of the junction unmatched. CDR1 MNHEY and CDR2 SVGAGI come from the germline V gene. The CDR3 DNA sequence: TGTGCCAGCAGCTCCGGGACGGGAGGTAACGAGCAGTACGTC. Translating gives CASSSGTGGNEQYV.

This clone was seen a single time. CDR3 nucleotide sequence: TGTGCCAGCAGCTTACAGGGGAACCTGAACACTGAAGCTTTCTTT. Translated: CASSLQGNLNTEAFF. J is TRBJ1-1 and V is TRBV7-9, with a weak D call TRBD1 (6 bases). Germline assignment: CDR1 SEHNR and CDR2 FQNEAQ (reference sequence). Trimming stripped 2 bases from V and 0 bases from J, with 10 bases between. The CDR3 has 15 residues.

This clone appeared a single time. The V call is TRBV3-1 (or the pseudogene TRBV3-2), the J call TRBJ1-4; 8 bases are a match to TRBD1. The length of the CDR3 is 14 residues. The junction had 5 bases not matched to a gene; V was cut back by 5 bases and J by 6 bases. Germline-derived CDR1 and CDR2 are LGHDT and YNNKEL (reference sequence). This CDR3 is CASSDRGGHEKLFF. CDR3 nucleotides: TGTGCCAGCAGCGACAGGGGAGGACATGAAAAACTGTTTTTT.

This chain joins TRBV6-5 and TRBJ2-3, with a possible D match to TRBD2 (5 bases). The germline gives CDR1 MNHEY, CDR2 SVGAGI. Trimming stripped 5 bases from V and 3 bases from J, with 9 bases between. The CDR3 spans 13 residues. The CDR3 spells CASSPRATDTQYF. The CDR3 nucleotides read TGTGCCAGCAGTCCGAGGGCAACAGATACGCAGTATTTT.

In DNA form, the CDR3 reads TGTGCCTGGAGTGTAGTGCAGGGTAGCGGCTACACCTTC. Amino acids: CAWSVVQGSGYTF. The chain employs TRBV30 and TRBJ1-2, with D perhaps matching TRBD1 (5 bases). Germline V gives CDR1 GTSNPN, CDR2 SVGIG (reference sequence). The CDR3 length is 13 residues. The V end was cut by 0 bases, the J end by 8 bases, with 13 bases between.

The V call is TRBV20-1, the J call TRBJ1-1; TRBD1 matches 7 bases. The J segment lost 11 bases and the V segment lost 0 bases, leaving 0 bases of the junction unmatched. Germline lookup yields CDR1 DFQATT and CDR2 SNEGSKA (reference sequence). This CDR3 is 10 amino acids long. CDR3 coding DNA: TGCAGTGCTAGAGACAGGGGGGCTTTCTTT. Translating gives CSARDRGAFF.

The V and J genes are TRBV29-1 and TRBJ1-1; no clear D gene. Germline CDR1 SQVTM, CDR2 ANQGSEA. This CDR3 comprises 12 residues. Trimming pared 2 bases from V and 0 bases from J, leaving 4 bases between. CDR3 in DNA: TGCAGCGTTGAAACTATGAACACTGAAGCTTTCTTT. It yields the protein CSVETMNTEAFF.

In its sample, this clone is medium-sized. The chain combines TRBV5-1 with TRBJ2-7; 9 bases fit TRBD1. The CDR3 has 16 residues. Unmatched junction bases numbered 9, after V lost 3 bases and J lost 2 bases. From germline, CDR1 is SGHRS and CDR2 YFSETQ. CDR3 amino acids: CASSSENTGGPYEQYF. DNA for the CDR3: TGCGCCAGCAGCTCCGAGAACACAGGGGGCCCCTACGAGCAGTACTTC.

The rearrangement links TRBV5-1 to TRBJ2-4, with 7 positions matching TRBD1. From germline, CDR1 is SGHRS and CDR2 YFSETQ. The CDR3 runs 13 residues. The ends lost 8 bases at V and 4 bases at J; junction bases unmatched: 6. As DNA, the CDR3 is TGCGCCAGGCATCTGGGACAGAAAAACATTCAGTACTTC. Translated: CARHLGQKNIQYF.

This chain uses TRBV9 with TRBJ2-2, with TRBD2 matching over 8 bases. Germline CDR1 and CDR2: SGDLS and YYNGEE. Trimming removed 0 bases from V and 1 base from J; junction bases left unmatched: 2. The CDR3 length is 16 residues. CDR3 DNA: TGTGCCAGCAGCGTAGGGCTAGCGGGGAACACCGGGGAGCTGTTTTTT. It is translated as CASSVGLAGNTGELFF.

The genes are TRBV18 and TRBJ2-1; 8 bases are shared with TRBD2. V was pared by 6 bases and J by 5 bases, with 12 bases of the junction left unmatched. From germline, CDR1 is KGHSH and CDR2 LQKENI. The CDR3 runs to 16 residues. The CDR3 nucleotides read TGTGCCAGCTCCATAGCCGGGGGGGGACCCCACAATGAGCAGTTCTTC. Its protein is CASSIAGGGPHNEQFF.

The chain carries TRBV19 and TRBJ2-2, with a possible D match to TRBD2 (7 bases). The CDR3 has 17 amino acids. The germline V gene has CDR1 LNHDA and CDR2 SQIVND (reference sequence). Trimming left V 6 bases short and J 7 bases short, with 24 bases between. The CDR3 spells CASSSRGVGSGVGELFF. The CDR3 bases are TGTGCCAGTAGCTCCCGGGGGGTAGGCTCAGGGGTCGGGGAGCTGTTTTTT.

The J gene is TRBJ2-1, the V gene TRBV3-1 (or the pseudogene TRBV3-2); 10 bases line up with TRBD2. V shed 0 bases and J 7 bases; nucleotides not matched to a gene: 9. The length of the CDR3 is 17 residues. Germline V gene data show CDR1 as LGHDT and CDR2 as YNNKEL (reference sequence). CDR3 protein: CASSQDGGLADRNEQFF. CDR3 sequence (DNA): TGTGCCAGCAGCCAAGATGGAGGACTAGCGGACAGGAATGAGCAGTTCTTC.

This clone was seen only once. V and J are TRBV2 and TRBJ2-5; 8 bases match TRBD2. Trimming removed 4 bases from V and 6 bases from J; junction bases left unmatched: 13. CDR1 SNHLY and CDR2 FYNNEI come from the germline V gene. This CDR3 is built from 16 residues. CDR3 nucleotide sequence: TGTGCCAGCAGTGGGAGTAGCGGGGAAGTCTTTCAGACCCAGTACTTC. It is translated as CASSGSSGEVFQTQYF.

The chain recombines TRBV6-1 with TRBJ1-6, with D possibly being TRBD1 (6 bases). The CDR3 is 16 residues long. Germline CDR1 is MNHNS and CDR2 is SASEGT. V was trimmed by 4 bases and J by 8 bases, leaving 18 bases between them. The CDR3, as DNA: TGTGCCAGCAGTGCCCTACCCACAGGGAGTTATTCACCCCTCCACTTT. It translates to CASSALPTGSYSPLHF.

The CDR3 bases are TGTGCCAGTAGGGCGGGACAGGGGGCGGATGAGCAGTTCTTC. Translated, it gives CASRAGQGADEQFF. The chain is built from TRBV19 and TRBJ2-1; TRBD1 matches at 12 bases. Germline-derived CDR1 and CDR2 are LNHDA and SQIVND (reference sequence). The J segment lost 8 bases and the V segment lost 6 bases, leaving 5 bases of the junction unmatched. The CDR3 covers 14 residues. The whole variable domain, filled in from reference TRBV19 and TRBJ2-1, reads DGGITQSPKYLFRKEGQNVTLSCEQNLNHDAMYWYRQDPGQGLRLIYYSQIVNDFQKGDIAEGYSVSREKKESFPLTVTSAQKNPTAFYLCASRAGQGADEQFFGPGTRLTVL.

The chain is built from TRBV2 and TRBJ2-1; TRBD2 aligns across 11 bases. The germline V gene has CDR1 SNHLY and CDR2 FYNNEI. With 1 base clipped from V and 8 bases from J, the junction kept 13 bases outside the gene matches. The CDR3 totals 18 residues. The chain's CDR3 is CASSEETSGVPLGHEQFF. CDR3 DNA: TGTGCCAGCAGTGAAGAGACTAGCGGGGTTCCCCTAGGGCATGAGCAGTTCTTC.

The rearrangement links TRBV3-1 (or the pseudogene TRBV3-2) to TRBJ2-5; 13 nucleotides align to TRBD2. V lost 4 bases and J lost 1; bases outside the gene matches: 3. The CDR3 totals 16 residues. Germline-derived CDR1 and CDR2 are LGHDT and YNNKEL (reference sequence). Here the CDR3 DNA reads TGTGCCAGCAGCCTCCGACTAGCGGGGGGCCAAGAGACCCAGTACTTC. This codes for CASSLRLAGGQETQYF.